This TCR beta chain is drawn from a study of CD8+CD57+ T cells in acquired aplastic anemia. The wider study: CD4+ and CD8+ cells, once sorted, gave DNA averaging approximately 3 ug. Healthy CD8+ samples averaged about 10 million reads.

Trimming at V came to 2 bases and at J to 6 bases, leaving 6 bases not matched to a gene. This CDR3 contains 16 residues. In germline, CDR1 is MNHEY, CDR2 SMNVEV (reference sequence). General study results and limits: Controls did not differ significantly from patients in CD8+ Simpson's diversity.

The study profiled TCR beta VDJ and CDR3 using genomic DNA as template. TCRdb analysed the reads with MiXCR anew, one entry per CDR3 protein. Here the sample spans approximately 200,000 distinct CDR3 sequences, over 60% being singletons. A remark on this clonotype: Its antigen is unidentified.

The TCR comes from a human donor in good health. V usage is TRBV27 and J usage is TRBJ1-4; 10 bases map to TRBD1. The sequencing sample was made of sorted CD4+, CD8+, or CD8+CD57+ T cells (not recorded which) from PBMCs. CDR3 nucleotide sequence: TGTGCCAGCAGTTTAGTTTACGGGACAGGGGATGAAAAACTGTTTTTT. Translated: CASSLVYGTGDEKLFF.